The 13 T cell receptor beta chains below come from one sample, sequenced in a study of identical twins. Each CDR3 protein is one row after TCRdb ran MiXCR on the 5' RACE reads. This table has approximately 550,000 distinct CDR3 sequences, 20% to 25% appearing once. The data were also submitted as part of a second study, on yellow fever vaccine responses in identical twins.

Input material: CD4+ T cells sorted from blood. These receptors all stem from a woman aged 18-29 years in good health.

V usage is TRBV12-3 or TRBV12-4 and J usage is TRBJ2-2; no clear D. The V gene lost 2 bases and the J gene lost 3 bases, with 10 bases spanning the gap. This CDR3 has 15 residues. CDR3 nucleotide sequence: TGTGCCAGCAGTTTATTGGGGTTCGACACCGGGGAGCTGTTTTTT. Protein product: CASSLLGFDTGELFF.

The genes are TRBV25-1 and TRBJ2-1; D gene unclear. V dropped 1 base and J dropped 2 bases, with 12 bases sitting between them. The germline CDR1 and CDR2 sequences are MGHDK and SYGVNS. There are 16 residues in the CDR3. The chain's CDR3 is CASSELGKSAYNEQFF. CDR3 DNA sequence: TGTGCCAGCAGTGAATTGGGGAAGTCGGCCTACAATGAGCAGTTCTTC.

The V and J genes are TRBV5-1 and TRBJ2-7; TRBD2 matches 11 bases. From germline, CDR1 is SGHRS and CDR2 YFSETQ. The CDR3 runs 15 residues. The V gene end was trimmed by 4 bases and the J gene end by 7 bases; junction bases not matched to a gene: 10. Written as DNA, the CDR3 is TGCGCCAGCAGCACTAGCGGGAGCACGCCTGAAGAGCAGTACTTC. It yields the protein CASSTSGSTPEEQYF.

This clonotype was detected a few times. The CDR3 nucleotides are TGTGCCAGCAAGCCTAGCGGGTCTAACACCGGGGAGCTGTTTTTT. Translating gives CASKPSGSNTGELFF. This chain uses TRBV6-4 with TRBJ2-2, with TRBD2 identical over 8 bases. Germline CDR1 and CDR2: MRHNA and SNTAGT. The CDR3 totals 15 residues. Trimming took 7 bases from V and 2 from J; bases not matched to a gene: 6.

This sequence joins TRBV7-9 and TRBJ1-4, with D perhaps matching TRBD1 (6 bases). Trimming pared 3 bases from V and 7 bases from J, leaving 15 bases between. CDR1 is SEHNR and CDR2 is FQNEAQ in the germline V gene (reference sequence). This CDR3 has 15 amino acids. The CDR3 region is CASSFGTQGGEKLFF. DNA for the CDR3: TGTGCCAGCAGCTTTGGGACACAAGGAGGTGAAAAACTGTTTTTT.

A remark on this clonotype: The germline gene is not matched at one end of the junction; a read error may be the cause. This chain joins TRBV5-1 and TRBJ1-1, with D perhaps matching TRBD1 (6 bases). The germline V gene has CDR1 SGHRS and CDR2 YFSETQ. This CDR3 has 15 residues. This CDR3 reads CASSSGGGFGTEDFF. The CDR3 coding sequence is TGCGCCAGCAGCTCTGGAGGGGGATTCGGCACTGAAGATTTCTTT. Based on the CDR3 plus reference TRBV5-1 and TRBJ1-1, the full variable domain is KAGVTQTPRYLIKTRGQQVTLSCSPISGHRSVSWYQQTPGQGLQFLFEYFSETQRNKGNFPGRFSGRQFSNSRSEMNVSTLELGDSALYLCASSSGGGFGTEDFFGQGTRLTVV.

V gene TRBV12-3 or TRBV12-4 combines with J gene TRBJ1-2; D not resolved. With 1 base removed from V and 8 bases from J, the gap between germline ends came to 11 bases. There are 13 residues in the CDR3. The CDR3 coding sequence is TGTGCCAGCAGTTTAGGGACCTTTCCCGGCTACACCTTC. Translating gives CASSLGTFPGYTF.

This clonotype was observed a handful of times. This rearrangement joins TRBV6-1 to TRBJ2-2, with D possibly matching TRBD2 (5 bases). Germline CDR1 reads MNHNS; CDR2 reads SASEGT. With 2 bases removed from V and 4 bases from J, the gap between germline ends came to 14 bases. This CDR3 region has 16 residues. The CDR3 loop reads CASSERVGALTGELFF. CDR3 coding DNA: TGTGCCAGCAGTGAACGAGTGGGAGCCCTCACCGGGGAGCTGTTTTTT.

J is TRBJ2-1 and V is TRBV4-1; D is possibly TRBD2 (5 bases). V was shortened by 1 base and J by 2 bases, with 9 bases between the two germline ends. This CDR3 contains 15 residues. CDR1 MGHRA and CDR2 YSYEKL come from the germline V gene. The CDR3 is CASSQGGSPYNEQFF. For the CDR3, the DNA is TGCGCCAGCAGCCAAGGAGGGAGTCCCTACAATGAGCAGTTCTTC.

This clonotype was seen more than once but under ten times. The gene calls are TRBV5-1 and TRBJ1-4; D is unclear. Trimming cost V 2 bases and J 5 bases, with 16 bases left between them. The CDR3 has 16 residues. Germline CDR1 and CDR2: SGHRS and YFSETQ. The DNA for the CDR3 is TGCGCCAGCAGCTTTTCAGCGTCACTAAGGAATGAAAAACTGTTTTTT. This translates into CASSFSASLRNEKLFF.

V is TRBV24-1 and J is TRBJ2-1; D is ambiguous. This CDR3 comprises 12 residues. Per the germline V gene, CDR1 is KGHDR and CDR2 is SFDVKD. The V and J ends lost 4 bases and 7 bases respectively, with 7 bases between them. CDR3 in amino acids: CATSDPGNEQFF. The CDR3 DNA follows: TGTGCCACCAGTGACCCGGGTAATGAGCAGTTCTTC.

This clonotype was observed a handful of times. V gene TRBV12-3 or TRBV12-4 combines with J gene TRBJ2-7; 15 bases line up with TRBD2. V lost 8 bases and J lost 5; bases outside the gene matches: 13. The CDR3 is 17 residues long. CDR3 protein: CASSLRRGLAGGDEQYF. CDR3 coding DNA: TGTGCCAGCTCATTACGTAGGGGACTAGCGGGAGGAGACGAGCAGTACTTC.

The gene calls are TRBV2 and TRBJ2-1, with 8 bases fitting TRBD2. Trimming at V came to 7 bases and at J to 4 bases, leaving 9 bases not matched to a gene. This CDR3 region has 15 residues. Germline V lookup: CDR1 SNHLY, CDR2 FYNNEI. The CDR3 DNA sequence: TGTGCCAGCACCGTATCCCGGGGGGGGTACAATGAGCAGTTCTTC. It translates to CASTVSRGGYNEQFF. Full variable domain (missing parts from reference TRBV2 and TRBJ2-1): EPEVTQTPSHQVTQMGQEVILRCVPISNHLYFYWYRQILGQKVEFLVSFYNNEISEKSEIFDDQFSVERPDGSNFTLKIRSTKLEDSAMYFCASTVSRGGYNEQFFGPGTRLTVL.